Below, 7 T cell receptor beta chains from the same sample are listed, as sequenced in a study of response to subunit inactivated influenza vaccine. Each CDR3 protein gets one entry after TCRdb re-called the RT-PCR reads with MiXCR. Altogether almost 600,000 distinct CDR3 sequences are present, 12% to 15% being singletons, with the ten largest covering 8.5% to 14%. The sequencing here drew on PBMCs from blood, taken about 12 days after vaccination. The receptors shown here come from a man between 45 and 60 years old who received an inactivated influenza vaccine.

This clonotype appeared many times. The chain joins TRBV5-1 to TRBJ2-5; D is unresolved. From germline, CDR1 is SGHRS and CDR2 YFSETQ. This CDR3 has 14 residues. V gave up 0 bases and J gave up 2 bases, with 8 bases separating them. The CDR3 reads CASSLERAQETQYF. CDR3 bases: TGCGCCAGCAGCTTGGAAAGGGCACAAGAGACCCAGTACTTC.

This chain uses TRBV9 with TRBJ2-7; D may be TRBD1 (5 bases). The CDR3 has 13 amino acids. Trimming took off 4 bases at V and 6 bases at J, with 14 bases between the two ends. Germline V gives CDR1 SGDLS, CDR2 YYNGEE. CDR3 DNA: TGTGCCAGCAGCCGAGACAGAGATGGCGAGCAGTACTTC. This encodes CASSRDRDGEQYF.

The rearrangement uses TRBV15 and TRBJ2-7; maybe TRBD1 (6 bases). V was clipped by 4 bases and J by 0 bases, with 13 bases between them. The CDR3 contains 15 residues. The germline CDR1 and CDR2 sequences are LNHNV and YYDKDF (reference sequence). CDR3 amino acids: CATSNGQLSSYEQYF. DNA for the CDR3: TGTGCCACCAGCAACGGACAGCTTAGCTCCTACGAGCAGTACTTC. The whole variable domain, remainder taken from reference TRBV15 and TRBJ2-7, is DAMVIQNPRYQVTQFGKPVTLSCSQTLNHNVMYWYQQKSSQAPKLLFHYYDKDFNNEADTPDNFQSRRPNTSFCFLDIRSPGLGDTAMYLCATSNGQLSSYEQYFGPGTRLTVT.

The chain employs TRBV9 and TRBJ1-1; D is unresolved. The CDR3 sequence is 14 residues long. Germline V gives CDR1 SGDLS, CDR2 YYNGEE. V gave up 0 bases and J gave up 5 bases, with 11 bases separating them. The CDR3 sequence: CASSVEATPTEAFF. The CDR3 DNA follows: TGTGCCAGCAGCGTAGAAGCCACACCGACTGAAGCTTTCTTT.

This chain connects TRBV5-1 to TRBJ1-1; TRBD1 aligns across 7 bases. Per germline, CDR1 SGHRS and CDR2 YFSETQ. Trimming removed 4 bases from V and 0 bases from J; junction bases left unmatched: 3. This CDR3 contains 14 residues. CDR3 sequence (DNA): TGCGCCAGCAGCCGGGACAGCCTGAACACTGAAGCTTTCTTT. Encoded protein: CASSRDSLNTEAFF.

This rearrangement joins TRBV29-1 to TRBJ1-4; 10 positions agree with TRBD1. This CDR3 comprises 13 residues. Germline values: CDR1 SQVTM, CDR2 ANQGSEA. The J segment lost 10 bases and the V segment lost 3 bases, leaving 5 bases of the junction unmatched. CDR3 residues: CSVERDRGGKLFF. DNA for the CDR3: TGCAGCGTTGAGCGGGACAGGGGAGGAAAACTGTTTTTT.

V is TRBV20-1 and J is TRBJ1-1; D is unclear. The germline CDR1 and CDR2 sequences are DFQATT and SNEGSKA (reference sequence). V was clipped by 3 bases and J by 6 bases, with 11 bases between them. The CDR3 covers 12 residues. The CDR3 loop is CSASYRVAEAFF. CDR3 bases: TGCAGTGCTAGTTATAGGGTCGCTGAAGCTTTCTTT.